A single sample gave rise to the 32 T cell receptor beta chains below, sequenced in a study of T cells in Graves' hyperthyroidism and ophthalmopathy. Using RNA transcripts as the source, TCR beta CDR3 regions were amplified. HTBI primers were the set used in a first-round RT-PCR of the TCR CDR3. TCRdb processed the multiplex PCR reads anew with MiXCR; each CDR3 protein has one entry. The sample holds over 500,000 distinct CDR3 sequences, roughly 45% seen once. The sequencing sample was made of peripheral blood or thyroid tissue (not recorded which). The receptors here all came from an adult woman with Graves' disease, either hyperthyroidism or ophthalmopathy (not recorded which).

This clonotype was recorded at least ten times. The V and J genes are TRBV10-3 and TRBJ2-7; 8 bases are shared with TRBD1. Germline CDR1 reads ENHRY; CDR2 reads SYGVKD. V lost 7 bases and J lost 6; bases outside the gene matches: 8. This CDR3 is built from 13 residues. The CDR3 nucleotides are TGTGCCATCATTGGACAGGGCCCTCTCGAGCAGTACTTC. Amino acid sequence: CAIIGQGPLEQYF.

V and J are TRBV7-9 and TRBJ1-4; no reliable D call. The V end lost 5 bases, the J end lost 6 bases, and 16 bases lay between the germline ends. CDR1 and CDR2 (germline): SEHNR, FQNEAQ (reference sequence). The CDR3 is 15 amino acids. The CDR3 sequence: CASSPWTKLDEKLFF. CDR3 coding DNA: TGTGCCAGCAGCCCCTGGACCAAACTGGATGAAAAACTGTTTTTT.

This clonotype was found a few times. This chain uses TRBV4-3 with TRBJ2-2; 7 nucleotides line up with TRBD2. The CDR3 loop spans 17 amino acids. V dropped 0 bases and J dropped 0; count of bases not matched to a gene: 4. CDR1 is LGHNA, CDR2 YSLEER, per germline. CDR3 amino acids: CASSQDRLAANTGELFF. CDR3 in DNA: TGCGCCAGCAGCCAAGATCGACTAGCCGCGAACACCGGGGAGCTGTTTTTT.

In this sample, this clonotype turned up many times. The genes are TRBV11-2 and TRBJ1-3; D is ambiguous. Trimming cost V 4 bases and J 0 bases, with 22 bases left between them. In germline, CDR1 is SGHAT, CDR2 FQNNGV. The CDR3 loop spans 19 amino acids. This CDR3 is CASSSLRRASNDSGNTIYF. CDR3 coding DNA: TGTGCCAGCAGCTCCCTTCGTAGGGCCTCAAACGACTCTGGAAACACCATATATTTT.

Many counts were recorded for this clonotype. This rearrangement joins TRBV20-1 to TRBJ2-7; 10 bases are shared with TRBD2. The CDR3 loop spans 15 amino acids. V shed 0 bases and J 4 bases; nucleotides not matched to a gene: 6. Germline CDR1 is DFQATT and CDR2 is SNEGSKA (reference sequence). CDR3 in amino acids: CSARDDGLAVYEQYF. The CDR3 DNA follows: TGCAGTGCTAGAGATGACGGACTAGCGGTATACGAGCAGTACTTC.

This clonotype was found a few times. V gene TRBV7-9 combines with J gene TRBJ1-4; a weak D match, TRBD1 (6 bases). This CDR3 comprises 16 residues. V lost 1 base, J lost 8 bases, and 17 bases lay in between. Germline assignment: CDR1 SEHNR and CDR2 FQNEAQ (reference sequence). CDR3: CASSLVIDGGGEKLFF. DNA for the CDR3: TGTGCCAGCAGCTTAGTGATAGACGGGGGCGGCGAAAAACTGTTTTTT.

This clonotype was counted ten times or more. J is TRBJ2-7 and V is TRBV5-1; possibly TRBD1 for D (6 bases). The CDR3 runs 13 residues. Trimming cost V 0 bases and J 5 bases, with 9 bases left between them. Germline CDR1 reads SGHRS; CDR2 reads YFSETQ. Written as DNA, the CDR3 is TGCGCCAGCAGCTTGGGACAGGTCAACGAGCAGTACTTC. Amino acid sequence: CASSLGQVNEQYF.

V and J are TRBV30 and TRBJ1-5; D unclear. CDR1 GTSNPN and CDR2 SVGIG come from the germline V gene (reference sequence). CDR3 length: 12 amino acids. V was shortened by 1 base and J by 9 bases, with 10 bases between the two germline ends. CDR3 protein: CAWSDLTGPQHF. For the CDR3, the DNA is TGTGCCTGGAGTGACCTTACGGGGCCCCAGCATTTT. The full variable domain, in which reference TRBV30 and TRBJ1-5 provide the parts outside the CDR3, is SQTIHQWPATLVQPVGSPLSLECTVEGTSNPNLYWYRQAAGRGLQLLFYSVGIGQISSEVPQNLSASRPQDRQFILSSKKLLLSDSGFYLCAWSDLTGPQHFGDGTRLSIL.

Only a few counts were recorded for this clonotype. The chain carries TRBV29-1 and TRBJ1-1; D is uncertain. This CDR3 has 11 amino acids. V lost 4 bases and J 4 bases, leaving 7 bases between the germline ends. CDR1 is SQVTM and CDR2 is ANQGSEA in the germline V gene. The CDR3 DNA sequence: TGCAGCGTTGTTACCAGCACTGAAGCTTTCTTT. Protein product: CSVVTSTEAFF.

This clonotype was counted ten times or more. The rearrangement joins TRBV29-1 to TRBJ1-3; 9 bases fit TRBD1. Germline loops: CDR1 SQVTM, CDR2 ANQGSEA. The CDR3 totals 14 residues. After removal of 7 bases from V and 2 bases from J, the junction contained 6 bases not matched to a gene. CDR3 DNA: TGCAGCGGGTCACAGGGGGCGCCTGGAAACACCATATATTTT. Translation gives CSGSQGAPGNTIYF.

V gene TRBV5-1 combines with J gene TRBJ1-2; D not certain. V was shortened by 2 bases and J by 0 bases, with 11 bases between the two germline ends. Germline V CDR1 and CDR2: SGHRS, YFSETQ. The CDR3 is 15 residues long. The CDR3 loop is CASSFKQFPNYGYTF. In nucleotides, the CDR3 is TGCGCCAGCAGCTTTAAGCAGTTTCCTAACTATGGCTACACCTTC.

This clonotype showed up just a few times. The V and J genes are TRBV10-1 and TRBJ2-7; the match to TRBD2 covers 14 bases. The CDR3 extends over 18 amino acids. Germline V gene lookup returns CDR1 WNHNN and CDR2 SYGVQD (reference sequence). J lost 6 bases, V lost 0 bases, and 10 bases had no gene match. The CDR3 is CASSESETSGRAVGEQYF. The CDR3 bases are TGCGCCAGCAGTGAGTCAGAGACTAGCGGGAGGGCCGTCGGCGAGCAGTACTTC.

The sample holds many counts of this clonotype. This rearrangement joins TRBV12-3 or TRBV12-4 to TRBJ1-5; D unclear. V was cut by 0 bases and J by 8 bases, with 14 bases left in between. There are 15 residues in the CDR3. CDR3 bases: TGTGCCAGCAGTTTAGCGTGGGCATTCGGGGAGCCCCAGCATTTT. Its protein is CASSLAWAFGEPQHF.

This clonotype occurred many times. This chain joins TRBV6-1 and TRBJ1-2, with a weak D call TRBD1 (5 bases). The germline CDR1 and CDR2 sequences are MNHNS and SASEGT. The V end lost 2 bases, the J end lost 5 bases, and 9 bases lay between the germline ends. This CDR3 contains 13 residues. CDR3 sequence (DNA): TGTGCCAGCAGTGAATCAGGGAGTTATGGCTACACCTTC. Translated, it gives CASSESGSYGYTF.

This clonotype has ten or more counts. The V and J genes are TRBV7-3 and TRBJ1-1, with a tentative D call TRBD1 (6 bases). The ends were cut back, 1 base at V and 4 bases at J, with 22 bases in the middle. The germline V gene has CDR1 SGHTA and CDR2 FQGTGA. CDR3 length: 18 residues. CDR3 nucleotides: TGTGCCAGCAGCTTAATGGGGGGGCGCTTGGAGAGTTTCACTGAAGCTTTCTTT. The encoded protein is CASSLMGGRLESFTEAFF.

This clonotype was found many times. The chain uses TRBV7-6 and TRBJ2-2, with D perhaps TRBD1 or TRBD2 (5 bases each). CDR1 is SGHVS, CDR2 FNYEAQ, per germline. V was pared by 2 bases and J by 6 bases, with 19 bases between. CDR3 length: 17 residues. The chain's CDR3 is CASSLIRGEYHAGELFF. DNA of the CDR3: TGTGCCAGCAGCTTAATTCGAGGGGAGTATCATGCCGGGGAGCTGTTTTTT.

This chain uses TRBV20-1 with TRBJ2-5; tentative D call: TRBD2 (6 bases). Germline V gene sequence: CDR1 DFQATT, CDR2 SNEGSKA (reference sequence). V lost 6 bases, J lost 2 bases, and 13 bases lay in between. The CDR3 loop spans 13 amino acids. The chain's CDR3 is CSAPRAGQETQYF. The CDR3 region has the DNA TGCAGTGCACCTCGGGCGGGACAAGAGACCCAGTACTTC.

This clonotype was detected once. The chain employs TRBV6-5 and TRBJ1-2, with 7 positions matching TRBD1. Germline CDR1 MNHEY, CDR2 SVGAGI. The J segment lost 2 bases and the V segment lost 5 bases, leaving 5 bases of the junction unmatched. The CDR3 loop spans 14 amino acids. CDR3 coding DNA: TGTGCCAGCAGTCATCTACAGGGGAACTATGGCTACACCTTC. The encoded protein is CASSHLQGNYGYTF.

CDR3 DNA sequence: TGTGCCACCAGCAGAGTTCGGGGGGTTATCGCCGGGGAGCTGTTTTTT. The encoded protein is CATSRVRGVIAGELFF. The J gene is TRBJ2-2, the V gene TRBV15; TRBD2 matches at 7 bases. The length of the CDR3 is 16 residues. Per the germline V gene, CDR1 is LNHNV and CDR2 is YYDKDF (reference sequence). The V and J ends lost 1 base and 6 bases, in that order; junction bases with no gene match: 8.

CDR3 sequence (DNA): TGTGCCAGCAGCTCGGGACAGCCAGGCGGCATGAACACTGAAGCTTTCTTT. It encodes CASSSGQPGGMNTEAFF. The chain uses TRBV7-2 and TRBJ1-1, with 7 bases that match TRBD1. The CDR3 consists of 17 residues. J gave up 0 bases and V 4 bases, and 11 bases lay outside the gene matches. The germline V gene has CDR1 SGHTA and CDR2 FQGNSA. The variable domain in full, with the rest retrieved from reference TRBV7-2 and TRBJ1-1, is GAGVSQSPSNKVTEKGKDVELRCDPISGHTALYWYRQSLGQGLEFLIYFQGNSAPDKSGLPSDRFSAERTGGSVSTLTIQRTQQEDSAVYLCASSSGQPGGMNTEAFFGQGTRLTVV.

The J gene is TRBJ2-7, the V gene TRBV10-3; D may be TRBD1 (6 bases). The germline V gene has CDR1 ENHRY and CDR2 SYGVKD. Trimming removed 5 bases at V and 3 bases at J, with 11 bases between. This CDR3 is 13 amino acids long. The CDR3 nucleotides are TGTGCCATCAGTCCTCAGGGGAGCTACGAGCAGTACTTC. It encodes CAISPQGSYEQYF.

In its sample, this clonotype was seen once. This rearrangement joins TRBV10-3 to TRBJ1-5; 9 bases are shared with TRBD1. The germline CDR1 and CDR2 sequences are ENHRY and SYGVKD. This CDR3 comprises 16 residues. Trimming cost V 10 bases and J 1 base; bases outside gene matches: 11. CDR3 residues: CASIFWGQGSNQPQHF. Written as DNA, the CDR3 is TGTGCCAGCATTTTTTGGGGACAGGGAAGCAATCAGCCCCAGCATTTT.

This clonotype has a handful of counts. J is TRBJ2-2 and V is TRBV12-3 or TRBV12-4, with D possibly TRBD2 on 6 matching bases. V lost 3 bases and J lost 1, with 9 bases in between. CDR3 length equals 15 residues. The CDR3 DNA follows: TGTGCCAGCAGTTTGGGGGGTAGGAACACCGGGGAGCTGTTTTTT. Amino acid sequence: CASSLGGRNTGELFF.

This clonotype was detected ten times or more. The genes are TRBV7-2 and TRBJ2-1; possible D gene TRBD2, 5 bases. The CDR3 runs to 15 residues. The ends were cut back, 3 bases at V and 0 bases at J, with 9 bases in the middle. CDR1 is SGHTA, CDR2 FQGNSA, per germline. CDR3 DNA sequence: TGTGCCAGCAGCTTTGCGGCGGGCTCCTACAATGAGCAGTTCTTC. Encoded protein: CASSFAAGSYNEQFF.

This clonotype was seen just once. The chain has TRBV11-1 and TRBJ1-2; unclear D gene. Germline values: CDR1 SGHAT, CDR2 FQDESV (reference sequence). This CDR3 spans 15 amino acids. V was shortened by 1 base and J by 8 bases, with 17 bases between the two germline ends. The DNA for the CDR3 is TGTGCCAGCAGCTTAGTATGGTGCGGATCGAACGGCTACACCTTC. Protein: CASSLVWCGSNGYTF.

This clonotype has just a few counts. The rearrangement uses TRBV20-1 and TRBJ2-7, with 10 bases fitting TRBD2. J lost 2 bases, V lost 6 bases, and 4 bases had no gene match. Looked up from germline, CDR1 is DFQATT and CDR2 is SNEGSKA (reference sequence). CDR3 length equals 13 residues. For the CDR3, the DNA is TGCAGTGCGGGAGCGGGAGGGCCCTACGAGCAGTACTTC. This encodes CSAGAGGPYEQYF.

This chain uses TRBV18 with TRBJ1-2; possible D gene TRBD1, 6 bases. CDR1 and CDR2 from the germline V gene are KGHSH and LQKENI. V lost 2 bases and J 2 bases, leaving 12 bases between the germline ends. The CDR3 covers 15 residues. The CDR3 nucleotides read TGTGCCAGCTCACCATTTGGCCAGGGGAACTATGGCTACACCTTC. It specifies CASSPFGQGNYGYTF. The full variable domain, its missing parts supplied by reference TRBV18 and TRBJ1-2, is NAGVMQNPRHLVRRRGQEARLRCSPMKGHSHVYWYRQLPEEGLKFMVYLQKENIIDESGMPKERFSAEFPKEGPSILRIQQVVRGDSAAYFCASSPFGQGNYGYTFGSGTRLTVV.

This clonotype was seen many times. The chain is built from TRBV7-9 and TRBJ1-3, with TRBD1 matching over 7 bases. The ends lost 5 bases at V and 4 bases at J; junction bases unmatched: 11. Germline V CDR1 and CDR2: SEHNR, FQNEAQ (reference sequence). This CDR3 is built from 16 residues. The DNA of the CDR3 is TGTGCCAGCAGCCAACAGGGGACCACGGGAGGAAACACCATATATTTT. It encodes CASSQQGTTGGNTIYF.

This clonotype was seen repeatedly, ten times or more. The DNA of the CDR3 is TGTGCCAGCAGCGTAGCGGGACAGGGAGATCAAGAGACCCAGTACTTC. Protein: CASSVAGQGDQETQYF. This chain joins TRBV9 and TRBJ2-5; TRBD1 agrees at 9 bases. Germline CDR1 is SGDLS and CDR2 is YYNGEE. V was pared by 0 bases and J by 2 bases, with 5 bases of the junction left unmatched. The CDR3 is 16 residues long.

Ten or more counts support this clonotype. The rearrangement links TRBV20-1 to TRBJ1-5; D unclear. CDR1 and CDR2 (germline): DFQATT, SNEGSKA (reference sequence). The CDR3 contains 13 residues. Trimming cost V 5 bases and J 2 bases, with 10 bases left between them. The chain's CDR3 is CSAHPAGNQPQHF. CDR3 nucleotides: TGCAGTGCTCATCCCGCGGGCAATCAGCCCCAGCATTTT.

The chain uses TRBV7-9 and TRBJ2-5; 8 bases align to TRBD2. This CDR3 region has 14 residues. Germline CDR1 is SEHNR and CDR2 is FQNEAQ (reference sequence). Unmatched junction bases numbered 5, after V lost 3 bases and J lost 5 bases. The CDR3 nucleotides read TGTGCCAGCAGCTTCGTCCCGGGGGGGGAGACCCAGTACTTC. Translation gives CASSFVPGGETQYF.

V usage is TRBV20-1 and J usage is TRBJ1-2; TRBD1 agrees at 9 bases. CDR1 and CDR2 (germline): DFQATT, SNEGSKA (reference sequence). V lost 1 base and J lost 9; bases outside the gene matches: 6. The length of the CDR3 is 13 residues. CDR3 in amino acids: CSARGTGVLSYTF. The CDR3 DNA is TGCAGTGCTAGAGGGACAGGGGTTCTGAGCTACACCTTC.